Listed below are T cell receptor beta chains from one sample, sequenced in a study of cytomegalovirus exposure and HLA in healthy donors. Profiling relied on immunoSEQ multiplex PCR, and the TCRdb table lists in-frame clones only, not all of them. Of roughly 150,000 clones in the sample, around 70% are singletons; the top ten hold 2% to 2.5%. The specimen sequenced was PBMCs. The receptors shown here come from a man aged 40-55 years in good health and CMV-seronegative. The CDR3 runs from the conserved cysteine through the conserved F or W.

J gene	V gene	CDR3 protein
TRBJ1-3	TRBV2	CASSTGSGNTIYF
TRBJ2-2	TRBV4-2	CASSQDRTGELFF
TRBJ2-7	TRBV6-1	CASSDPGSIRDYEQYF
TRBJ2-1	TRBV7-9	CASSAGLARGEQFF
TRBJ2-3	TRBV27	CASRNGEVDTQYF
TRBJ1-1	TRBV7-3	CASSLQGARTEAFF
TRBJ2-7	TRBV2	CASSFRQGAYEQYF
TRBJ1-1	TRBV4-2	CASSHLSRANTEAFF
TRBJ2-7	TRBV5-6	CASSGGGLVLEQYF
TRBJ1-1	TRBV7-9	CASSPPGGILNTEAFF
TRBJ2-3	TRBV11-3	CASSSTRGTDTQYF
TRBJ1-5	TRBV28	CASSPTGNQPQHF
TRBJ1-2	TRBV6-6	CASSYSDKNGYTF
TRBJ2-3	TRBV4-3	CASSQDRLATSTDTQYF
TRBJ2-1	TRBV7-9	CASSLWGLLGEGREQFF
TRBJ2-7	TRBV5-1	CASSSGWLAGDIYEQYF
TRBJ2-7	TRBV5-1	CAKVTSGVPHEQYF
TRBJ1-4	TRBV27	CASSFLHQGPNEKLFF
TRBJ2-1	TRBV7-8	CASSLATDLYEQFF
TRBJ1-1	TRBV6-1	CASSRGNTEAFF
TRBJ1-3	TRBV12-5	CASGLVLPGSGNTIYF
TRBJ2-2	TRBV2	CASYSASITGGKRTTGELFF
TRBJ2-6	TRBV7-9	CASSSRTGGSGANVLTF
TRBJ1-4	TRBV15	CATSRRQGGDEKLFF
TRBJ2-3	TRBV4-1	CASSLNGGASTDTQYF
TRBJ2-1	TRBV4-1	CASRLAEPSYNEQFF
TRBJ2-5	TRBV5-8	CASKTGHRQETQYF
TRBJ2-3	TRBV28	CASRESTDTQYF
TRBJ2-7	TRBV7-6	CASSLADRGPHEQYF
TRBJ1-1	TRBV4-1	CASSQDLGPTEAFF
TRBJ2-5	TRBV6-5	CASSRTGLGQETQYF
TRBJ2-2	TRBV14	CASSLQNTGELFF
TRBJ1-1	TRBV30	CAWSVGRRMNTEAFF
TRBJ2-1	TRBV10-3	CAISAEREVENEQFF
TRBJ2-7	TRBV2	CASRSLAGDSYEQYF
TRBJ2-3	TRBV30	CAWSVLAGDTQYF
TRBJ2-7	TRBV15	CATSRGVGEQYF
TRBJ2-7	TRBV19	CASSITGLHEQYF
TRBJ2-5	TRBV6-8	CASRATLGNSETQYF
TRBJ1-5	TRBV5-1	CASSSYRFQLNQPQNF
TRBJ1-2	TRBV18	CASSGDRGTYGYTF
TRBJ1-6	TRBV6-5	CASSYDRGPLHF
TRBJ2-7	TRBV4-2	CASSLAGTGDYEQYF
TRBJ1-1	TRBV29-1	CSVNRGAAPEAFF
TRBJ1-2	TRBV29-1	CSVQVLTGYGYTF
TRBJ1-1	TRBV2	CASSEANGGDAEAFF
TRBJ1-2	TRBV19	CASSPQGQQGQYGYPF
TRBJ2-5	TRBV6-5	CASTRTGGGTQYF